This T cell receptor beta chain emerged from a study of identical twins. Study-wide results and caveats: Zero-insertion analyses could be partly confounded by invariant MAIT and iNKT cells.

A template switching step contributed a universal primer site, while unique molecular identifiers were present in the cDNA. TCRdb re-derived calls from the 5' RACE reads in MiXCR, one entry per CDR3 protein. The repertoire includes around 1.7 million distinct CDR3 sequences, under 35% of them detected once, and roughly 0.3% sits in the top ten. The germline V gene encodes CDR1 MGHRA and CDR2 YSYEKL. V was trimmed by 0 bases and J by 11 bases, leaving 16 bases between them. The CDR3 loop spans 14 amino acids. Points on this clonotype: Its antigen remains unknown.

The source is a newborn girl in good health. Sample: cord blood. This chain connects TRBV4-1 to TRBJ1-1, with D hard to call. DNA of the CDR3: TGCGCCAGCAGCCAAGACCCCATTTACCCAGAGGCTTTCTTT. Its protein is CASSQDPIYPEAFF.